The clone carrying this T cell receptor beta chain was seen more than once but under ten times. Its antigen remains unidentified. One entry per CDR3 protein results from TCRdb running MiXCR on the 5' RACE reads. The data contain roughly 350,000 distinct CDR3 sequences, roughly 13% of them singletons. The data were taken from a study of T-cell memory formation after mild COVID-19. Study-level results: The appearance of some responding clones in pre-infection memory suggested that cross-reactive memory joined.

The specimen sequenced was PBMCs or a T cell subset sorted from them (not recorded which). This clonotype was obtained from a young man who had mild COVID-19 (a few samples of this study predate the infection). Cell type and time point are not known.

The CDR3, as DNA: TGCGCCAGCAGCCCCGGGGGAGCTGAAGCTTTCTTT. This sequence encodes CASSPGGAEAFF. J is TRBJ1-1 and V is TRBV4-1; maybe TRBD1 (5 bases). CDR1 MGHRA and CDR2 YSYEKL come from the germline V gene. This CDR3 is 12 amino acids long. V gave up 4 bases and J gave up 6 bases, with 9 bases separating them.